This is a list of T cell receptor beta chains from one sample in a study of T cell clonotyping in hematopoietic cell transplantation. TCRdb's table, derived via immunoSEQ multiplex PCR, lists solely in-frame clones and lacks some. The repertoire has about 49,000 clones, 70% to 90% of them found once; the top ten carry 5.9%. The sample consisted of peripheral blood mononuclear cells, taken before stem cell transplant. All receptors derive from a man aged 55-75 years with biphenotypic leukemia. Some clones in this sample may be carry-over from other donors' samples. Each CDR3 is given with its conserved first and last residue. Fields, in order: V gene, CDR3 length, J gene, CDR3 protein.

V: TRBV19
length: 14
J: TRBJ2-7
CDR3: CASSIGTGKYEQYF

V: TRBV19
length: 13
J: TRBJ1-2
CDR3: CASRRDGSYGYTF

V: TRBV28
length: 12
J: TRBJ2-7
CDR3: CASSYVVYEQYF

V: TRBV19
length: 17
J: TRBJ1-5
CDR3: CASSAHPFGQVNQPQHF

V: TRBV5-8
length: 15
J: TRBJ1-1
CDR3: CASSSGTALNTEAFF

V: TRBV9
length: 15
J: TRBJ2-1
CDR3: CASSGGSVPGQGQFF

V: TRBV19
length: 14
J: TRBJ1-2
CDR3: CASSSRTGDYGYTF

V: TRBV30
length: 12
J: TRBJ2-5
CDR3: CAWSSGRETQYF

V: TRBV4-1
length: 16
J: TRBJ2-7
CDR3: CASSPVTASGNYEQYF

V: TRBV6-1
length: 13
J: TRBJ1-4
CDR3: CASGGAVNEKLFF

V: TRBV5-6
length: 13
J: TRBJ2-5
CDR3: CASSPRQRETQYF

V: TRBV6-1
length: 13
J: TRBJ2-7
CDR3: CASSLAGSYEQYF

V: TRBV14
length: 14
J: TRBJ1-3
CDR3: CASSHTGVGNTIYF